These 4 T cell receptor beta chains originate from one sample sequenced in a study of blood T cell repertoires in COVID-19. TCRdb keeps only in-frame clones here, not all; method: immunoSEQ multiplex PCR. Here the sample spans 140,000 to 150,000 clones, 70% to 90% being singletons. Sample: peripheral blood. These receptors came from a man in his 70s with acute or convalescent COVID-19.

The rearrangement joins TRBV10-2 to TRBJ1-1, with D uncertain. CDR1 is WSHSY and CDR2 is SAAADI in the germline V gene. The CDR3 length is 12 residues. Trimming stripped 7 bases from V and 2 bases from J, with 8 bases between. In DNA, the CDR3 is TGCGCCAGCACGGGTCTTAACACTGAAGCTTTCTTT. Translating it yields CASTGLNTEAFF.

The V and J genes are TRBV14 and TRBJ1-1, with 7 bases identical to TRBD1. Germline CDR1 reads SGHDN; CDR2 reads FVKESK. Trimming cost V 5 bases and J 1 base; bases outside gene matches: 4. CDR3 length: 14 amino acids. CDR3 protein: CASSTRQGNTEAFF. The DNA for the CDR3 is TGTGCCAGCAGCACCCGACAGGGGAACACTGAAGCTTTCTTT.

The J gene is TRBJ2-5, the V gene TRBV19; 11 bases match TRBD1. V trimming: 5 bases; J trimming: 5 bases; junction bases outside the gene matches: 7. Germline-derived CDR1 and CDR2 are LNHDA and SQIVND (reference sequence). The CDR3 has 15 residues. The CDR3 reads CASSYRTGGAETQYF. The CDR3 nucleotides read TGTGCCAGTAGTTATCGGACAGGGGGCGCCGAGACCCAGTACTTC.

The chain uses TRBV11-2 and TRBJ2-2; 7 nucleotides match TRBD1. Germline CDR1 and CDR2: SGHAT and FQNNGV. V dropped 5 bases and J dropped 5; count of bases not matched to a gene: 8. The CDR3 length is 15 residues. The CDR3 DNA sequence: TGTGCCAGCAGCCCGCGAGGGGGCCTTACCGGGGAGCTGTTTTTT. It codes for CASSPRGGLTGELFF. Using reference TRBV11-2 and TRBJ2-2 for the parts outside the CDR3, the full variable domain is EAGVAQSPRYKIIEKRQSVAFWCNPISGHATLYWYQQILGQGPKLLIQFQNNGVVDDSQLPKDRFSAERLKGVDSTLKIQPAKLEDSAVYLCASSPRGGLTGELFFGEGSRLTVL.